What follows are 30 T cell receptor beta chains derived from one specimen sequenced in a study of blood T cells in healthy people across ages. The use of a sample-barcoded 5' primer and a J-beta primer mix characterized a second PCR of roughly 6 to 11 cycles. From the 5' RACE reads, TCRdb called clonotypes with MiXCR, one entry per CDR3 protein. The sample lists 1.5 million to 2 million distinct CDR3 sequences, roughly 50% seen once, with roughly 2% in the top ten. Sequenced sample: blood. All receptors come from a woman aged 40-49 years in good health.

There are a few counts of this clonotype. This sequence joins TRBV29-1 and TRBJ1-1; tentatively, D is TRBD1 (5 bases). The CDR3 loop spans 14 amino acids. Trimming removed 3 bases from V and 0 bases from J, with 11 bases in between. CDR1 is SQVTM and CDR2 is ANQGSEA in the germline V gene. In DNA form, the CDR3 reads TGCAGCGTTGATCCCCCAGGGATGAACACTGAAGCTTTCTTT. It translates to CSVDPPGMNTEAFF.

This clonotype was counted once. The chain joins TRBV10-2 to TRBJ2-4; tentatively, D is TRBD1 (5 bases). V was shortened by 0 bases and J by 15 bases, with 18 bases between the two germline ends. The CDR3 runs to 14 residues. The germline V gene has CDR1 WSHSY and CDR2 SAAADI. This chain's CDR3 is CASSESGASYERYF. CDR3 sequence (DNA): TGCGCCAGCAGTGAGTCAGGGGCCTCCTACGAGCGGTACTTC.

This clonotype has just a few counts. The chain has TRBV12-3 or TRBV12-4 and TRBJ1-2; no definite D call. Deletions cut 3 bases from V and 6 bases from J, with 5 bases between. The CDR3 runs to 11 residues. The CDR3 region has the DNA TGTGCCAGCAGTTTTCTGGATGGCTACACCTTC. Its protein product is CASSFLDGYTF.

This rearrangement joins TRBV28 to TRBJ2-1, with a tentative D call TRBD1 (6 bases). This CDR3 has 13 amino acids. In germline, CDR1 is MDHEN, CDR2 SYDVKM. V was pared by 6 bases and J by 15 bases, with 21 bases between. The CDR3 nucleotides are TGTGCCAGCAGCCTCAGTGAGGGGGTGAAGCTGTTCTTC. Translation gives CASSLSEGVKLFF.

The rearrangement links TRBV10-1 to TRBJ2-1; D gene unclear. Trimming took 2 bases from V and 12 from J, leaving 20 bases between them. CDR1 and CDR2 (germline): WNHNN, SYGVQD (reference sequence). The CDR3 is 15 amino acids. The CDR3 DNA reads as TGCGCCAGCAGTGAGGGCCGAGAACACCCGAATAGGCAGTTCTTC. Translation: CASSEGREHPNRQFF.

V usage is TRBV9 and J usage is TRBJ2-1, with 7 bases matching TRBD1. The CDR3 is 16 residues long. V was clipped by 0 bases and J by 4 bases; unmatched bases: 7. CDR1 is SGDLS, CDR2 YYNGEE, per germline. CDR3 nucleotides: TGTGCCAGCAGCGTAGATTTGGGACAGACTTACAATGAGCAGTTCTTC. This gives the protein CASSVDLGQTYNEQFF.

This clonotype was seen just once. This CDR3 fails to terminate in the conserved phenylalanine or tryptophan, so it likely reflects a read error. V is TRBV9 and J is TRBJ2-7, with D possibly TRBD1 on 5 matching bases. V lost 7 bases to trimming and J lost 3 bases, with 23 bases between them. The CDR3 contains 16 residues. Germline-derived CDR1 and CDR2 are SGDLS and YYNGEE. The CDR3 is CASLPRTPGFVYEQYS. As DNA, the CDR3 is TGTGCCAGCCTACCGAGGACACCAGGCTTTGTCTACGAGCAGTACTCC.

The chain links TRBV3-1 to TRBJ2-7; 9 bases are shared with TRBD2. This CDR3 spans 15 amino acids. Trimming cost V 0 bases and J 1 base; bases outside gene matches: 1. Germline CDR1 is LGHDT and CDR2 is YNNKEL (reference sequence). CDR3 DNA sequence: TGTGCCAGCAGCCAAGAGGGACTAGCTTCCTACGAGCAGTACTTC. It yields the protein CASSQEGLASYEQYF.

J is TRBJ2-7 and V is TRBV20-1; 8 nucleotides line up with TRBD2. Germline V gene lookup returns CDR1 DFQATT and CDR2 SNEGSKA (reference sequence). The CDR3 length is 13 residues. V gave up 5 bases and J gave up 7 bases; unmatched junction bases: 10. CDR3 in DNA: TGCAGTGCTCCGGGGCTGACTAGCGATGAGCAGTACTTC. This gives the protein CSAPGLTSDEQYF.

The chain links TRBV29-1 to TRBJ2-7; D perhaps matches TRBD1 (5 bases). Germline CDR1 SQVTM, CDR2 ANQGSEA. The length of the CDR3 is 12 residues. Trimming took 7 bases from V and 1 from J, leaving 11 bases between them. Here the CDR3 DNA reads TGCAGCGAGGGGTCCTGGTCCTACGAGCAGTACTTC. It yields the protein CSEGSWSYEQYF.

Written as DNA, the CDR3 is TGTGCCAGCAGCCAAGATTCGGGTGCTAGCGGGCAGGATACGCAGTATTTT. Its protein is CASSQDSGASGQDTQYF. V usage is TRBV4-2 and J usage is TRBJ2-3; 8 bases align to TRBD2. V lost 0 bases and J lost 6; bases outside the gene matches: 11. This CDR3 region has 17 residues. CDR1 is LGHNA and CDR2 is YNFKEQ in the germline V gene.

The chain recombines TRBV4-3 with TRBJ1-2; D uncertain. This CDR3 is built from 17 residues. V lost 0 bases to trimming and J lost 0 bases, with 14 bases between them. The germline V gene has CDR1 LGHNA and CDR2 YSLEER. In DNA, the CDR3 is TGCGCCAGCAGCCAAGATCCGGAGGACGGAACTAACTATGGCTACACCTTC. Protein product: CASSQDPEDGTNYGYTF.

The V and J genes are TRBV19 and TRBJ2-7, with D perhaps TRBD1 (5 bases). TRBJ2-4 explains the end of the DNA better; the J call may be wrong. Looked up from germline, CDR1 is LNHDA and CDR2 is SQIVND (reference sequence). The CDR3 extends over 13 amino acids. The CDR3 bases are TGTGCCAGTAGTCACAGGGCCAAAAACATTCAGTACTTC. This translates into CASSHRAKNIQYF.

This rearrangement joins TRBV7-9 to TRBJ1-2; D not certain. The V and J ends lost 1 base and 4 bases respectively, with 10 bases between them. The CDR3 extends over 14 amino acids. Germline CDR1 reads SEHNR; CDR2 reads FQNEAQ (reference sequence). The CDR3 DNA reads TGTGCCAGCAGCTTAGAGGTCCTCGCCTATGGCTACACCTTC. It is translated as CASSLEVLAYGYTF.

The chain employs TRBV29-1 and TRBJ2-2; no clear D gene. The CDR3 totals 14 residues. With 2 bases removed from V and 6 bases from J, the gap between germline ends came to 13 bases. Germline values: CDR1 SQVTM, CDR2 ANQGSEA. The CDR3 DNA is TGCAGCGTTGAATTAGCAGTATCCCCCGGGGAGCTGTTTTTT. It encodes CSVELAVSPGELFF.

The chain uses TRBV28 and TRBJ2-5; either TRBD1 or TRBD2 may fit D (5 bases each). The DNA end favors TRBJ2-7, so the J call may be wrong. CDR1 and CDR2 from the germline V gene are MDHEN and SYDVKM. The CDR3 has 16 amino acids. The CDR3 protein is CASSSTGRMRSYEQYF. The CDR3 DNA sequence: TGTGCCAGCAGTTCCACGGGACGCATGAGAAGCTACGAGCAGTACTTC.

The chain joins TRBV7-2 to TRBJ2-1, with D tentatively TRBD1 or TRBD2 (6 bases each). The V end was cut by 6 bases, the J end by 8 bases, with 17 bases between. Germline V lookup: CDR1 SGHTA, CDR2 FQGNSA. The CDR3 is made up of 14 amino acids. The CDR3 DNA reads TGTGCCAGCAGGATCGGGGGCCCGGGAGATGAGCAGTTCTTC. It yields the protein CASRIGGPGDEQFF.

The chain uses TRBV6-2 or TRBV6-3 and TRBJ1-2; maybe TRBD1 (5 bases). This CDR3 has 15 amino acids. Germline CDR1 is MNHEY and CDR2 is SVGEGT. The V gene lost 0 bases and the J gene lost 7 bases, with 15 bases spanning the gap. DNA of the CDR3: TGTGCCAGCAGTTACTCCGGGACTTCCACGGGTGGCTACACCTTC. Protein product: CASSYSGTSTGGYTF.

The CDR3 sequence is CASSQDRGIRAEAFF. CDR3 sequence (DNA): TGCGCCAGCAGCCAAGACCGGGGAATCAGGGCTGAAGCTTTCTTT. The gene calls are TRBV4-3 and TRBJ1-1; a possible D gene is TRBD1 (5 bases). There are 15 residues in the CDR3. Looked up from germline, CDR1 is LGHNA and CDR2 is YSLEER. The V and J ends lost 0 bases and 6 bases respectively, with 14 bases between them.

The chain uses TRBV6-2 or TRBV6-3 and TRBJ2-6; 7 nucleotides match TRBD1. Germline values: CDR1 MNHEY, CDR2 SVGEGT. The J segment lost 0 bases and the V segment lost 0 bases, leaving 5 bases of the junction unmatched. This CDR3 has 18 amino acids. CDR3 in DNA: TGTGCCAGCAGTTACTCCGGGACAGCGGTCTCTGGGGCCAACGTCCTGACTTTC. Its translation is CASSYSGTAVSGANVLTF.

The chain is built from TRBV20-1 and TRBJ1-5; 7 nucleotides agree with TRBD1. CDR3 length: 13 residues. The germline gives CDR1 DFQATT, CDR2 SNEGSKA (reference sequence). V gave up 4 bases and J gave up 6 bases; unmatched junction bases: 6. The CDR3 sequence is CSATGQTSQPQHF. The CDR3 DNA reads as TGCAGTGCTACGGGACAGACCAGTCAGCCCCAGCATTTT.

The gene calls are TRBV12-3 or TRBV12-4 and TRBJ2-5, with a weak D call TRBD2 (6 bases). CDR3 length: 12 residues. The germline V and J ends were trimmed by 4 bases and 7 bases, with 10 bases remaining between them. This CDR3 reads CASSWTNVTQYF. The CDR3 coding sequence is TGTGCCAGCAGTTGGACTAATGTGACCCAGTACTTC.

This chain connects TRBV7-9 to TRBJ2-3; 8 bases align to TRBD1. This CDR3 region has 15 residues. Germline-derived CDR1 and CDR2 are SEHNR and FQNEAQ (reference sequence). Losses at the gene ends were 5 bases for V and 0 bases for J; bases not matched to a gene: 4. CDR3 amino acids: CASSIYRGSTDTQYF. The CDR3 DNA reads as TGTGCCAGCAGCATCTACAGGGGGAGCACAGATACGCAGTATTTT.

The V call is TRBV7-9, the J call TRBJ1-6; D is undetermined. Trimming removed 0 bases from V and 8 bases from J, with 14 bases in between. The germline gives CDR1 SEHNR, CDR2 FQNEAQ (reference sequence). CDR3 length: 16 residues. CDR3 loop: CASSLAGQPSHSPLHF. In DNA form, the CDR3 reads TGTGCCAGCAGCTTAGCAGGGCAGCCCTCACATTCACCCCTCCACTTT.

The rearrangement joins TRBV11-2 to TRBJ1-2, with 7 bases that match TRBD1. The V gene's germline CDR1 is SGHAT and CDR2 FQNNGV. The CDR3 sequence is 13 residues long. V gave up 5 bases and J gave up 7 bases; unmatched junction bases: 7. The CDR3 DNA reads as TGTGCCAGCAGCCAAGGGGGCGCGAGTGGCTACACCTTC. Translation gives CASSQGGASGYTF.

The chain combines TRBV6-5 with TRBJ2-4; TRBD2 agrees at 8 bases. Unmatched junction bases numbered 4, after V lost 0 bases and J lost 9 bases. Germline V gene data show CDR1 as MNHEY and CDR2 as SVGAGI. The CDR3 is made up of 14 amino acids. The CDR3 loop reads CASSYSRTSPIQYF. CDR3 sequence (DNA): TGTGCCAGCAGTTACTCGAGGACTAGCCCCATTCAGTACTTC.

Here the CDR3 reads CATGTRGGSDTQYF. In DNA, the CDR3 is TGTGCCACAGGGACCAGAGGGGGATCAGATACGCAGTATTTT. J is TRBJ2-3 and V is TRBV24-1; perhaps TRBD1 as D (6 bases). This CDR3 is built from 14 residues. V lost 10 bases, J lost 4 bases, and 17 bases lay in between. Germline CDR1 and CDR2: KGHDR and SFDVKD.

In this sample, this clonotype turned up a few times. The chain recombines TRBV24-1 with TRBJ2-5, with D possibly being TRBD1 (6 bases). CDR1 and CDR2 from the germline V gene are KGHDR and SFDVKD. This CDR3 has 16 amino acids. Trimming took 11 bases from V and 0 from J, leaving 21 bases between them. The CDR3 nucleotides read TGTGCCAACAGGGCAAAGGGACCCTCGTACCAAGAGACCCAGTACTTC. Translated: CANRAKGPSYQETQYF.

This clonotype was counted at least ten times. The V and J genes are TRBV28 and TRBJ2-5; D is ambiguous. Germline values: CDR1 MDHEN, CDR2 SYDVKM. V lost 4 bases to trimming and J lost 2 bases, with 11 bases between them. The CDR3 is made up of 14 amino acids. The CDR3 here is CASSSRYGQETQYF. CDR3 coding DNA: TGTGCCAGCAGTTCCCGATACGGTCAAGAGACCCAGTACTTC.

The CDR3 reads CASSPHGGGIGDEQYF. For the CDR3, the DNA is TGTGCCAGCAGCCCACACGGGGGGGGGATAGGGGACGAGCAGTACTTC. The chain carries TRBV7-2 and TRBJ2-7, with TRBD2 matching over 8 bases. This CDR3 is 16 amino acids long. V lost 5 bases, J lost 5 bases, and 14 bases stayed unmatched. Germline values: CDR1 SGHTA, CDR2 FQGNSA.